Described below is a single TCR beta chain sequence and its context. What it binds is not known. The sample belongs to a study of T cell responses to AZD1222 COVID-19 vaccine. General observations from the study: The span of vaccine-associated CD4 TCRs extended across spike, with dominance at 160-218 and 743-854. Within unmutated variant regions lay the reported targets of nearly half of spike-specific TCRs.

Only in-frame clones appear in the TCRdb table, and some are missing; sequencing was by immunoSEQ multiplex PCR. The sample lists some 100,000 clones; 85% to 90% were seen once. Researchers grouped second doses given at about 4 or about 12 weeks into one pool. Germline-derived CDR1 and CDR2 are LNHDA and SQIVND (reference sequence). The CDR3 consists of 14 residues. Trimming removed 1 base from V and 3 bases from J, with 10 bases in between. The chain has TRBV19 and TRBJ2-7, with D perhaps TRBD2 (6 bases). The sequence came from an adult who received the AZD1222 COVID-19 vaccine. Here the sequenced sample was peripheral blood, taken 28 days after the second AZD1222 dose. Here the CDR3 DNA reads TGTGCCAGTAGTATAGTAGGAGGGAACTACGAGCAGTACTTC. Protein product: CASSIVGGNYEQYF.